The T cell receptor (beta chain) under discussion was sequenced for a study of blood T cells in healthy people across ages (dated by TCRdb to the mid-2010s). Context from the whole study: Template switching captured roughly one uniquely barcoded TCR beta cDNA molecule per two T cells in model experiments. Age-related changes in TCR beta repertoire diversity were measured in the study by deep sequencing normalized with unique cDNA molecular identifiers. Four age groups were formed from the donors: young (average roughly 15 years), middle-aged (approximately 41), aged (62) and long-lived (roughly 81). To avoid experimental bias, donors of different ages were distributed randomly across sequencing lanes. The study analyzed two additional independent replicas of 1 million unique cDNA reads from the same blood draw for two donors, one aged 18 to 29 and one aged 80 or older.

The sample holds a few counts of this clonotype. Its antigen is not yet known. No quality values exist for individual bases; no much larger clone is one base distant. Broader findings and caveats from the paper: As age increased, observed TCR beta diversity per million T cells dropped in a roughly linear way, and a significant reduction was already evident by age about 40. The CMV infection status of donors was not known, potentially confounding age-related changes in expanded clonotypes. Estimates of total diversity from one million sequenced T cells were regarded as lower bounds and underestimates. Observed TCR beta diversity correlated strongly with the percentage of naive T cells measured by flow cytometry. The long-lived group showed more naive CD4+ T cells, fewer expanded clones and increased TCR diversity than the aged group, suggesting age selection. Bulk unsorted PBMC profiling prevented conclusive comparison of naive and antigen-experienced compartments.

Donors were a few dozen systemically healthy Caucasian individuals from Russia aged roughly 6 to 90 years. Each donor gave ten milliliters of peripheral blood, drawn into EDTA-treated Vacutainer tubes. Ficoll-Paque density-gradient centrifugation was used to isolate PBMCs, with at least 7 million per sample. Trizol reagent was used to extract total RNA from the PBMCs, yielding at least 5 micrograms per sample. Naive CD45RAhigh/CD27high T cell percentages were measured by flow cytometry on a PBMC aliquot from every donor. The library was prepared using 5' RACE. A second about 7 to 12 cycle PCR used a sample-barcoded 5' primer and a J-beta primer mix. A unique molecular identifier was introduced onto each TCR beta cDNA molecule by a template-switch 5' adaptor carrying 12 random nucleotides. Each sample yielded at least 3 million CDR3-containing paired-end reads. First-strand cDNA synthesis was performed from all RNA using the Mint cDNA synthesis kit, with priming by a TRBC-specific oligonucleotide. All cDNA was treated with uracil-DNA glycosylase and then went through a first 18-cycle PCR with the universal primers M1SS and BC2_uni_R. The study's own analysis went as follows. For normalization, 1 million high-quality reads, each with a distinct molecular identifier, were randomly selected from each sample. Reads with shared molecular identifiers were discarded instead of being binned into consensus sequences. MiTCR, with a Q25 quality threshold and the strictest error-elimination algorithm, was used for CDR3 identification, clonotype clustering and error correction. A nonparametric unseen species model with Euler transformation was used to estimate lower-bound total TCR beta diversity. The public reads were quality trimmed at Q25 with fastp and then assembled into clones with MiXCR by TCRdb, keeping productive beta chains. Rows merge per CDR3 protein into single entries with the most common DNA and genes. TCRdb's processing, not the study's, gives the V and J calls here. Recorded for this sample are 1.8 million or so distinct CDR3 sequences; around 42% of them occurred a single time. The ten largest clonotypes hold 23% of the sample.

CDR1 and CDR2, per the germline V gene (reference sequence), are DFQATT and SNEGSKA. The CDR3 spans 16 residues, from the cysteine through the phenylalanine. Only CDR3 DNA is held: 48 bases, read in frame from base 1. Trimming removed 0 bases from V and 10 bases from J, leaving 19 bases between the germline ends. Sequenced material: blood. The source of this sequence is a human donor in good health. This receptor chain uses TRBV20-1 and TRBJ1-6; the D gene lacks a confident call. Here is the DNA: TGCAGTGCTAGAGAGTATGGTACAGTGTTGGAGTCACCCCTCCACTTT. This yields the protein CSAREYGTVLESPLHF.